This TCR beta chain appears in the sequencing data of a study of blood T cell repertoires in COVID-19 (dated by TCRdb to 2018 to 2020). Study-wide context: The collaborator samples originated in the United States, Italy and Spain and spanned the acute and convalescent phases of COVID-19. The repertoires were released in a freely available public database intended as a resource for research on the immune response to SARS-CoV-2. Subjects who had been exposed to COVID-19, were actively infected with it, or had recovered from it provided the deeply sampled blood TCRbeta repertoires that made up the dataset. A de-identified subject ID, COVID-19 status, age in years and sex were almost always included in the sample metadata. The material from the prospective study consisted of cDNA or gDNA derived from T cells, B-cell-depleted T cells, or PBMCs. Where available, HLA class I and class II types were taken from metadata supplied by the sample provider and were not determined by assay-based typing. The samples were drawn from two sources: the first 160 participants of the ongoing ImmuneRACE study, and 1,254 subjects contributed by 6 global collaborators.

Enrolling through a virtual design, the prospective study's participants ranged in age from roughly 18 to 90 years and lived across approximately 25 United States geographic areas. To assign participants to cohorts, the prospective study relied on clinical history that participants themselves reported in a screening survey and a study questionnaire. Recovered participants in ImmuneRACE Cohort 3 were defined by two consecutive negative NP/OP PCR tests, clearance by a healthcare professional, or resolution of symptoms. Mobile phlebotomists in the prospective study collected whole blood, serum and a nasopharyngeal or oropharyngeal swab from every participant. Participants in the prospective study had the option to provide additional blood draws and questionnaires over a roughly two-month period. Blood samples from the prospective study were shipped frozen or at room temperature prior to DNA extraction.

The germline V gene (reference sequence) specifies LNHDA as CDR1 and SQIVND as CDR2. Counted from cysteine to phenylalanine, this CDR3 has 12 amino acids. The sequence is cut down to CDR3 DNA, 36 bases in frame from base 1. Cut back by 7 bases and 14 bases, the V and J ends lie 20 bases apart. This clone was seen once. Its cognate antigen has yet to be identified. Base-call qualities are not available, and no considerably larger clone is one nucleotide away. Summary of the overall study and its limitations: Clinical and demographic metadata were provided uncurated, with the amount varying by source and participant.

TCRbeta CDR3 regions were amplified from genomic DNA using the immunoSEQ Assay, a bias-controlled multiplex PCR. The authors' analysis ran thus. Nucleated cell counts per sample were estimated from amplification of reference gene primers within the assay. To quantify the absolute abundance of each unique TCRbeta CDR3 rearrangement, sequence reads were collapsed and filtered. For each sample, productive Simpson clonality was calculated as the square root of Simpson's diversity index over productive rearrangements. In its TCRdb copy, this immuneACCESS table keeps in-frame sequences only and misses some clones. Where compared with another copy, unresolved V genes explain less than half of these, and the others have no known cause. V and J calls and clone size come straight from that table; D and trimming were deduced from the DNA. The sample records approximately 350,000 clones, 75% to 90% of which are singletons. Together, the top ten hold more than 0.8% of the sample.

Sample: PBMCs or T cells enriched from blood (not recorded which). The chain employs TRBV19 and TRBJ1-2; no D gene call is confident. This clonotype was obtained from a man between 18 and 29 years old who had recovered from COVID-19. The nucleotide sequence reads as follows: TGTGCCAGTACGAGCGATGTCCGTGGTTGGACCTTC. Its protein reads: CASTSDVRGWTF.